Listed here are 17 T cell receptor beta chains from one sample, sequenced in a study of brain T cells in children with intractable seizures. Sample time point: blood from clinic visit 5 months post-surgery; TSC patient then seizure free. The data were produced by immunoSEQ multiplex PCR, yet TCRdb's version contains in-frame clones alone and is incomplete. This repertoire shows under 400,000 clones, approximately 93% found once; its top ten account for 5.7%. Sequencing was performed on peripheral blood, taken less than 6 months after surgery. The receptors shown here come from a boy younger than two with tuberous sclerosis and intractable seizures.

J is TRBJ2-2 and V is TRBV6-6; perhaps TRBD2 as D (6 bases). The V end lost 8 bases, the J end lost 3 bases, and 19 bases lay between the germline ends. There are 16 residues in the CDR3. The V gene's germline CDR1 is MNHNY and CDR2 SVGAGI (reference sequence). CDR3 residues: CASWSLGGRHTGELFF. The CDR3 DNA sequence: TGTGCCAGCTGGTCCCTTGGGGGGAGACACACCGGGGAGCTGTTTTTT.

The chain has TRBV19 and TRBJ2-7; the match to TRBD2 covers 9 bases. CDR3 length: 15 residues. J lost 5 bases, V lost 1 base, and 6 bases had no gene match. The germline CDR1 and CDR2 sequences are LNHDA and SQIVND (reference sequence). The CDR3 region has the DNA TGTGCCAGTAGTATAGTTCTGGGACTAGCTAACGAGCAGTACTTC. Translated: CASSIVLGLANEQYF.

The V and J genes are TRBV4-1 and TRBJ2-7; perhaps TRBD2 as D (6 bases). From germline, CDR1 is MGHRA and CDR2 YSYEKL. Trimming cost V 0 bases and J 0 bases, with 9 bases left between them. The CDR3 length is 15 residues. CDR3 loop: CASSQDPGSSYEQYF. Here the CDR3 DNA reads TGCGCCAGCAGCCAAGATCCCGGGAGCTCCTACGAGCAGTACTTC.

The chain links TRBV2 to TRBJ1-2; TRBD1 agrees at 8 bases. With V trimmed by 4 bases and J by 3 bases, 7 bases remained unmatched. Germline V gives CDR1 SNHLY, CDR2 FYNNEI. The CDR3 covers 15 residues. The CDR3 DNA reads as TGTGCCAGCAGTGGCCCGACAGGGGTGGACTATGGCTACACCTTC. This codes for CASSGPTGVDYGYTF.

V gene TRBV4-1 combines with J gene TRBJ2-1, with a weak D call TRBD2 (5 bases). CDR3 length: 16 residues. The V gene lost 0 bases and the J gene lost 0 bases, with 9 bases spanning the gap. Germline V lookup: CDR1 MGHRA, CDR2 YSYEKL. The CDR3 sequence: CASSQEGAASYNEQFF. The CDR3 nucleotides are TGCGCCAGCAGCCAAGAGGGAGCGGCCTCCTACAATGAGCAGTTCTTC.

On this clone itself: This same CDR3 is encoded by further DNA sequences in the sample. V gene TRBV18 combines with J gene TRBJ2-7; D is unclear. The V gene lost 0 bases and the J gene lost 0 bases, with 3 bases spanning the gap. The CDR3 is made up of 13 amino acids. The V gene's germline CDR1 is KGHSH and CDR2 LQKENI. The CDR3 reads CASSPPSSYEQYF. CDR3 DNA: TGTGCCAGCTCACCACCCTCCTCCTACGAGCAGTACTTC.

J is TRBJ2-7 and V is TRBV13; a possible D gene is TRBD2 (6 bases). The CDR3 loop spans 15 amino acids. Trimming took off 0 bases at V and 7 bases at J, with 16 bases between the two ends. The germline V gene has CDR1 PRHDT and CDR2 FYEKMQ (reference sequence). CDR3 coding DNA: TGTGCCAGCAGCTTAGGCTTGTCCCCGGGGGAAGAGCAGTACTTC. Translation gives CASSLGLSPGEEQYF.

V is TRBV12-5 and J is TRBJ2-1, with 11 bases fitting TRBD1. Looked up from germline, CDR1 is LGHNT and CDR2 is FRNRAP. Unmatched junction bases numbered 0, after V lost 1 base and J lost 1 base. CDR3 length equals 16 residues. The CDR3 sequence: CASGLGDRGSYNEQFF. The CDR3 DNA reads TGTGCTAGTGGTTTGGGGGACAGGGGGTCCTACAATGAGCAGTTCTTC.

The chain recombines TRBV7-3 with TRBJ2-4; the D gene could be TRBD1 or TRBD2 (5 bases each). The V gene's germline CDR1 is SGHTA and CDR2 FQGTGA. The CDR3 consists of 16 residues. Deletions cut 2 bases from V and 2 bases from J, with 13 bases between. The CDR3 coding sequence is TGTGCCAGCAGCTTATATGGGGACCCCACCAAAAACATTCAGTACTTC. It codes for CASSLYGDPTKNIQYF.

The CDR3 sequence: CASSYSGTGIADTQYF. CDR3 nucleotide sequence: TGTGCCAGCAGTTACTCCGGGACAGGCATAGCGGATACGCAGTATTTT. The chain has TRBV6-5 and TRBJ2-3; 8 nucleotides align to TRBD1. The trim removed 0 bases at V and 6 bases at J, leaving 8 bases unmatched. The CDR3 has 16 residues. Germline loops: CDR1 MNHEY, CDR2 SVGAGI.

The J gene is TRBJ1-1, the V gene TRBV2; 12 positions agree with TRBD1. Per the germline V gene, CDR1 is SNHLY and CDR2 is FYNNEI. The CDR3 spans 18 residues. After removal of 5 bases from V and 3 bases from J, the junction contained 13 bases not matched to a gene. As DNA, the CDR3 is TGTGCCAGCAGTACCGGGACAGGGGGCTTAAAATTGGACACTGAAGCTTTCTTT. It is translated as CASSTGTGGLKLDTEAFF.

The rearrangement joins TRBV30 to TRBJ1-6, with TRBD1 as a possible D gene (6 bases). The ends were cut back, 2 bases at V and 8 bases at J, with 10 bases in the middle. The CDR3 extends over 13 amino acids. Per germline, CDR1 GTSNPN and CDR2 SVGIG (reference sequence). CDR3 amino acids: CAWSLAGDSPLHF. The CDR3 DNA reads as TGTGCCTGGAGTCTGGCAGGGGATTCACCCCTCCACTTT.

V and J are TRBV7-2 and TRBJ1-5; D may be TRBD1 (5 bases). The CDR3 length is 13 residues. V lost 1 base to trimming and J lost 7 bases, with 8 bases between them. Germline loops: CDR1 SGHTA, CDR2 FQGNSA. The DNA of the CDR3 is TGTGCCAGCAGCTTAGAGGGGTGGCAGCCCCAGCATTTT. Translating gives CASSLEGWQPQHF.

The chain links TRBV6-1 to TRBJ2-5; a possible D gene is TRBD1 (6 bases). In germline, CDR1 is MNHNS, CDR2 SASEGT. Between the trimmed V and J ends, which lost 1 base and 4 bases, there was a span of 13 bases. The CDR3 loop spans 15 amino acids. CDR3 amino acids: CASSEEVWGRETQYF. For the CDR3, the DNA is TGTGCCAGCAGTGAAGAGGTATGGGGGCGAGAGACCCAGTACTTC.

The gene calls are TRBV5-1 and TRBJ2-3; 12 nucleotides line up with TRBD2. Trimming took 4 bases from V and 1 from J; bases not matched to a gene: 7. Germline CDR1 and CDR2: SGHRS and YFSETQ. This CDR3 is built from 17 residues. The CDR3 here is CASSPAPSGRGTDTQYF. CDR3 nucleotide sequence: TGCGCCAGCAGCCCGGCCCCTAGCGGGAGGGGCACAGATACGCAGTATTTT.

CDR3 in DNA: TGTGCCAGCAGCTTCCTACCAACTAATGAAAAACTGTTTTTT. This codes for CASSFLPTNEKLFF. V and J are TRBV5-8 and TRBJ1-4; D gene ambiguous. The CDR3 spans 14 residues. Germline V lookup: CDR1 SGHTS, CDR2 YDEGEE. Between the trimmed V and J ends, which lost 2 bases and 0 bases, there was a span of 5 bases.

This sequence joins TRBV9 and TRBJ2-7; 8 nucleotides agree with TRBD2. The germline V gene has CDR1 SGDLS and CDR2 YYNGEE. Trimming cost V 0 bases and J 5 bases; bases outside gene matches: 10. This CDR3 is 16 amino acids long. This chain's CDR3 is CASSVVASGPSNEQYF. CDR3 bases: TGTGCCAGCAGCGTAGTTGCTAGCGGGCCGTCCAACGAGCAGTACTTC.